Sequencing of this TCR beta chain was carried out in a study of Ad26.COV2.S vaccination and SARS-CoV-2 variants (dated by TCRdb to the early 2020s). Some background on the complete study: Vaccine-arm donors were drawn from COV1001, a multicentre, randomized, double-blind, placebo-controlled phase I-IIa trial of Ad26.COV2.S in healthy adults. Ad26.COV2.S was given intramuscularly at 5x10^10 or 1x10^11 viral particles, as a single shot or as two shots 56 days apart. Sequencing of the TCRbeta repertoire served to evaluate the specificity and breadth of SARS-CoV-2-reactive T cell receptors following Ad26.COV2.S vaccination. The TCR-sequenced set comprised approximately 30 samples: some 20 Ad26.COV2.S vaccine recipients, 5 placebo recipients and 8 SARS-CoV-2 convalescent individuals. Trial participants were randomized into five groups of five, in which low-dose or high-dose Ad26.COV2.S was given once or twice, or placebo was given on both occasions. Blinding of investigators to trial group allocation was maintained during experiments and outcome assessment. The paper's findings and limits, for the study overall: Vaccine and placebo recipients had comparable non-spike TCR breadth, which fits with the vaccine containing only spike. Compared with placebo recipients, Ad26.COV2.S recipients showed higher spike-specific TCR breadth (P = 0.0014). Substantial breadth of spike-specific CD8+ and CD4+ T cell responses was reported after vaccination. It was noted by the authors that total T cell responses may have been underestimated by the TCR breadth and depth analyses. The study was not powered to compare responses between vaccine doses or regimens.

The intended sense of this specimen's treatment or condition label: roughly 18 received Ad26.COV2.S at low or high dose, single or two shots; 5 received placebo; per-sample allocation not given. For vaccine and placebo recipients, repertoires were sequenced using samples collected on day 63 after the first injection. In Cohort 1b, around 25 adults aged 18-55 years were enrolled at a single site in Boston, USA, between 29 July and 7 August 2020. Ad26.COV2.S was a replication-incompetent adenovirus type 26 vector that expressed a prefusion-stabilized SARS-CoV-2 spike protein derived from the original Wuhan strain. The immunoSEQ Assay was used to sequence TCRbeta CDR3 regions. After extraction, genomic DNA underwent amplification by bias-controlled multiplex PCR, followed by high-throughput sequencing. On the authors' methods: To quantify the absolute abundance of every unique TCRbeta CDR3 region, sequences were collapsed and filtered. T cell fraction was estimated by normalization of TCRbeta template counts to usable DNA, with usable DNA being measured through amplification of reference genes present in all nucleated cells. Repertoire TCRs were annotated as SARS-CoV-2-specific when V gene, CDR3 amino acid sequence and J gene were exactly matched to a known reactive TCR set. The reference SARS-CoV-2 TCR set was obtained from MIRA and was filtered for enrichment in COVID-19-positive ImmuneCODE repertoires, whereby public or cross-reactive TCRs were removed. Based on the MIRA antigens, annotated TCRs were further analysed at the level of specific ORF or position within ORF. Depth was the summed frequency of annotated unique rearrangements, while breadth was defined as annotated unique rearrangements over total unique productive rearrangements. Two-sided Wilcoxon rank-sum tests were used to compare TCR breadth between groups. TCRdb provides this immuneACCESS table in a form limited to in-frame rearrangements. Some clones are lacking; in checked studies, under half of them reflect an unresolved V gene, and why the rest are absent is not known. V and J calls and clone size are copied from that table; D and trimming were computed from the DNA. Here the sample has fewer than 400,000 clones; about nine tenths occur a single time. The top ten clones comprise about 2% of the sample.

The germline V gene (reference sequence) gives CDR1 as LNHDA and CDR2 as SQIVND. The germline V end is reduced by 9 bases and the J end by 3 bases; junction bases left unmatched: 1. There are 11 amino acids in the CDR3, from cysteine to phenylalanine inclusive. Of all the DNA, just the CDR3 is kept, 33 bases in frame from base 1. Turning to this clone: Its antigen is currently not known. The sample holds no much larger clone one base away, and base qualities are not on file.

The sample here was peripheral blood, taken in a trial of Ad26.COV2.S vaccine versus placebo. The receptor chain draws on TRBV19 and TRBJ2-7; 8 central bases correspond to TRBD1. The receptor's source is a person between 18 and 65 years old who received the Ad26.COV2.S COVID-19 vaccine or a placebo. This receptor has the CDR3 CASGQGYEQYF. The nucleotides are TGTGCCAGCGGACAGGGCTACGAGCAGTACTTC. This CDR3, with the reference TRBV19 and TRBJ2-7 proteins standing in past its ends, gives the full variable domain DGGITQSPKYLFRKEGQNVTLSCEQNLNHDAMYWYRQDPGQGLRLIYYSQIVNDFQKGDIAEGYSVSREKKESFPLTVTSAQKNPTAFYLCASGQGYEQYFGPGTRLTVT.